The 17 T cell receptor beta chains presented below share a single source sample, sequenced in a study of shared clonotypes between healthy human individuals. CD45RO-negative, CCR7-positively selected cells formed the naive CD8 fraction, excluding terminally differentiated effector memory CD45RA+ cells. The method was immunoSEQ multiplex PCR; TCRdb's version includes in-frame clones alone and lacks a portion of them. The table includes about 590,000 clones, roughly 95% detected once. Sequenced material: naive CD8+ T cells sorted from blood. Receptor source: a young woman in good health.

The chain recombines TRBV6-4 with TRBJ1-2; no definite D call. CDR1 MRHNA and CDR2 SNTAGT come from the germline V gene. This CDR3 is 15 amino acids long. The ends were cut back, 4 bases at V and 4 bases at J, with 16 bases in the middle. The CDR3 spells CASSGEDLAGYGYTF. The CDR3 nucleotides are TGTGCCAGCAGTGGCGAGGATCTCGCGGGCTATGGCTACACCTTC.

V is TRBV19 and J is TRBJ2-5, with 7 bases aligning to TRBD1. The CDR3 is 16 residues long. Per germline, CDR1 LNHDA and CDR2 SQIVND (reference sequence). V gave up 6 bases and J gave up 2 bases; unmatched junction bases: 12. CDR3 DNA sequence: TGTGCCAGTAGCGAACCACACCCGGGACAGCAAGAGACCCAGTACTTC. Its translation: CASSEPHPGQQETQYF.

This clone was observed once. V gene TRBV28 combines with J gene TRBJ1-5; 9 bases are shared with TRBD1. CDR1 and CDR2 from the germline V gene are MDHEN and SYDVKM. The CDR3 covers 17 residues. V was pared by 1 base and J by 4 bases, with 8 bases of the junction left unmatched. The CDR3 loop is CASSLYETGGGNQPQHF. The CDR3, as DNA: TGTGCCAGCAGTTTATACGAGACAGGGGGAGGAAATCAGCCCCAGCATTTT.

The chain joins TRBV28 to TRBJ1-2, with 7 bases lining up with TRBD1. J lost 0 bases, V lost 8 bases, and 6 bases had no gene match. The length of the CDR3 is 14 residues. Germline V gene sequence: CDR1 MDHEN, CDR2 SYDVKM. The CDR3: CASARQGANYGYTF. CDR3 DNA sequence: TGTGCCAGCGCCAGACAGGGCGCTAACTATGGCTACACCTTC.

The genes are TRBV2 and TRBJ2-7; 7 bases are shared with TRBD2. Germline CDR1 SNHLY, CDR2 FYNNEI. The CDR3 spans 16 residues. Trimming took 0 bases from V and 6 from J; bases not matched to a gene: 11. The CDR3, as DNA: TGTGCCAGCAGTGAAGCTATTAGCGGGCCTTCGGGCGAGCAGTACTTC. Protein sequence: CASSEAISGPSGEQYF.

The DNA of the CDR3 is TGTGCCAGCAGGCGGAGCCCAAAACACTCCTACGAGCAGTACTTC. Its protein is CASRRSPKHSYEQYF. The gene calls are TRBV27 and TRBJ2-7; D is unclear. The CDR3 is 15 amino acids. The germline gives CDR1 MNHEY, CDR2 SMNVEV (reference sequence). Trimming removed 6 bases at V and 0 bases at J, with 15 bases between.

This sequence joins TRBV2 and TRBJ2-7; D possibly corresponds to TRBD1 (6 bases). Per the germline V gene, CDR1 is SNHLY and CDR2 is FYNNEI. V shed 7 bases and J shed 3 bases, with 25 bases lying between them. The CDR3 has 17 residues. The CDR3 protein is CASNGQILPPLDYEQYF. CDR3 DNA: TGTGCCAGCAACGGACAGATACTACCCCCCCTCGACTACGAGCAGTACTTC.

This sequence joins TRBV28 and TRBJ2-5, with D possibly TRBD2 on 5 matching bases. Gene TRBJ2-7 matches the end of the DNA better, so the J call may be wrong. This CDR3 is built from 12 residues. The V gene's germline CDR1 is MDHEN and CDR2 SYDVKM. The DNA of the CDR3 is TGTGCCAGCAGTTGGACTTCCAACGAGCAGTACTTC. This gives the protein CASSWTSNEQYF.

Here the CDR3 DNA reads TGTGCCAGCAGCGAGGGACTAGCGGGAGGGGCTCTTGGTGAGCAGTTCTTC. Protein sequence: CASSEGLAGGALGEQFF. The V and J genes are TRBV9 and TRBJ2-1, with TRBD2 matching 16 bases. The CDR3 spans 17 residues. V dropped 3 bases and J dropped 9; count of bases not matched to a gene: 9. Germline CDR1 is SGDLS and CDR2 is YYNGEE.

This sequence joins TRBV27 and TRBJ2-1, with 8 bases that match TRBD2. The germline V gene has CDR1 MNHEY and CDR2 SMNVEV (reference sequence). This CDR3 region has 17 residues. Germline trimming cut 5 bases from V and 8 bases from J; bases unmatched to any gene: 17. Here the CDR3 reads CASSLTAGSGLGDEQFF. The CDR3 DNA reads as TGTGCCAGCAGTCTCACGGCAGGTTCGGGACTAGGGGATGAGCAGTTCTTC.

The chain couples TRBV6-1 to TRBJ2-7; D gene unclear. V was cut by 2 bases and J by 5 bases, with 19 bases left in between. The germline V gene has CDR1 MNHNS and CDR2 SASEGT. CDR3 length: 16 residues. The CDR3 nucleotides are TGTGCCAGCAGTGAATATACCCATCAAGCTGCGGACGAGCAGTACTTC. As protein: CASSEYTHQAADEQYF.

About this clone itself: This CDR3 is also generated by other DNA sequences in the sample. This chain joins TRBV4-1 and TRBJ1-5, with 7 bases aligning to TRBD1. Unmatched junction bases numbered 7, after V lost 0 bases and J lost 5 bases. Germline V gives CDR1 MGHRA, CDR2 YSYEKL. The CDR3 consists of 16 residues. CDR3 region: CASSQDRGQGDQPQHF. The CDR3 DNA is TGCGCCAGCAGCCAAGATAGGGGGCAGGGAGATCAGCCCCAGCATTTT.

This chain links TRBV6-5 with TRBJ2-7; TRBD1 aligns across 7 bases. Trimming took 2 bases from V and 1 from J; bases not matched to a gene: 5. From germline, CDR1 is MNHEY and CDR2 SVGAGI. There are 15 residues in the CDR3. CDR3 protein: CASSYHRGVSYEQYF. The CDR3 nucleotides are TGTGCCAGCAGTTACCACAGGGGAGTTTCCTACGAGCAGTACTTC.

This chain joins TRBV5-4 and TRBJ2-7; D is ambiguous. This CDR3 is built from 15 residues. CDR1 and CDR2 from the germline V gene are SGHNT and YYREEE (reference sequence). The V end was cut by 0 bases, the J end by 2 bases, with 12 bases between. The CDR3 DNA follows: TGTGCCAGCAGCTTGGCCAGCCCGAGCACCTACGAGCAGTACTTC. It yields the protein CASSLASPSTYEQYF.

The chain has TRBV7-9 and TRBJ2-3; D is perhaps TRBD1 or TRBD2 (5 bases each). V lost 4 bases and J lost 3, with 14 bases in between. CDR3 length equals 15 residues. Per germline, CDR1 SEHNR and CDR2 FQNEAQ (reference sequence). This CDR3 is CASSSPRDQTDTQYF. CDR3 coding DNA: TGTGCCAGCAGCTCACCCCGGGACCAGACAGATACGCAGTATTTT.

The V call is TRBV14, the J call TRBJ1-1; D is ambiguous. The germline V gene encodes CDR1 SGHDN and CDR2 FVKESK. Trimming removed 3 bases at V and 4 bases at J, with 9 bases between. The CDR3 consists of 13 residues. This CDR3 is CASSQHPPTEAFF. The CDR3 DNA is TGTGCCAGCAGCCAGCACCCGCCCACTGAAGCTTTCTTT. Full variable domain (outside the CDR3, taken from reference TRBV14 and TRBJ1-1): EAGVTQFPSHSVIEKGQTVTLRCDPISGHDNLYWYRRVMGKEIKFLLHFVKESKQDESGMPNNRFLAERTGGTYSTLKVQPAELEDSGVYFCASSQHPPTEAFFGQGTRLTVV.

The J gene is TRBJ1-1, the V gene TRBV5-1, with TRBD1 as a possible D gene (6 bases). The CDR3 runs to 17 residues. V shed 4 bases and J shed 0 bases, with 19 bases lying between them. Germline V CDR1 and CDR2: SGHRS, YFSETQ. In DNA form, the CDR3 reads TGCGCCAGCAGCCCACGGGGGGGCGCTAAGATGAACACTGAAGCTTTCTTT. It codes for CASSPRGGAKMNTEAFF.